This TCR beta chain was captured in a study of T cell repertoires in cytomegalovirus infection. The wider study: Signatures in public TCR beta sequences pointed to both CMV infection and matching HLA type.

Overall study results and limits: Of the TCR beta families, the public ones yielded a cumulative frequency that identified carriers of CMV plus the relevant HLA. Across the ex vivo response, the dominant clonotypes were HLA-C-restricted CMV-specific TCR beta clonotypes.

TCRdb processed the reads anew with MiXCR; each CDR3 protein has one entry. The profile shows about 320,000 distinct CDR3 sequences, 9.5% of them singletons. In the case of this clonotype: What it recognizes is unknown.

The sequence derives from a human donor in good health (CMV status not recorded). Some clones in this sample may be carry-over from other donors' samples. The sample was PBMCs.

As DNA, the CDR3 is TGCAGTGCTAGCATCTCGCGGGAGGCATACAATGAGCAGTTCTTC. It translates to CSASISREAYNEQFF. This chain uses TRBV20-1 with TRBJ2-1, with 8 bases that match TRBD2. V lost 3 bases to trimming and J lost 4 bases; unmatched junction nucleotides: 8. The CDR3 extends over 15 amino acids. Germline assignment: CDR1 DFQATT and CDR2 SNEGSKA (reference sequence).